The 22 T cell receptor beta chains below come from one sample, sequenced in a study of molecular identifiers for immune sequencing clone quantification. One entry per CDR3 protein results from TCRdb running MiXCR on the PCR reads. The sample has some 65,000 distinct CDR3 sequences, around 20% seen once; the top ten hold roughly 1.6%. Specimen: naive CD8+ T cells from blood, with Jurkat cell RNA spiked in. Described subset: FACS-sorted CD8+CD4-CCR7+CD45RA+ naive T cells. The receptor source for this set is a human donor in good health. Some libraries in this study had Jurkat cell RNA spiked in.

This clonotype occurred many times. The chain links TRBV4-1 to TRBJ2-7; D may be TRBD1 (6 bases). CDR3 length: 13 amino acids. Germline CDR1 MGHRA, CDR2 YSYEKL. Trimming cost V 4 bases and J 2 bases, with 9 bases left between them. CDR3 region: CASSLRTAYEQYF. As DNA, the CDR3 is TGCGCCAGCAGCCTAAGGACAGCCTACGAGCAGTACTTC.

This clonotype was detected a few times. The chain employs TRBV12-3 or TRBV12-4 and TRBJ2-2, with 11 bases identical to TRBD2. V was clipped by 10 bases and J by 7 bases; unmatched bases: 2. This CDR3 contains 12 residues. CDR3 amino acids: CAITSGSGELFF. CDR3 nucleotides: TGTGCCATAACTAGCGGGAGCGGGGAGCTGTTTTTT.

This clonotype was picked up a small number of times. The J gene is TRBJ2-1, the V gene TRBV19, with 8 bases aligning to TRBD2. Trimming removed 3 bases from V and 5 bases from J; junction bases left unmatched: 6. Germline V gene sequence: CDR1 LNHDA, CDR2 SQIVND (reference sequence). This CDR3 has 15 residues. As DNA, the CDR3 is TGTGCCAGTAGTATCACGGGAGGGCCGAACAATGAGCAGTTCTTC. The encoded protein is CASSITGGPNNEQFF.

Concerning this clonotype itself: A single base separates this from a much larger clone, so it may be a read error. The V gene is TRBV5-3, the J gene TRBJ2-2; no definite D call. TRBV5-3 is assigned to the ORF class and has an uncertain function. CDR3 length: 11 amino acids. V was shortened by 8 bases and J by 7 bases, with 9 bases between the two germline ends. CDR3 coding DNA: TGTGCCAGCAGTTCCATCGGGGAGCTGTTTTTT. This codes for CASSSIGELFF.

This chain joins TRBV28 and TRBJ2-3; 9 nucleotides line up with TRBD2. The V segment lost 7 bases and the J segment 2 bases; nucleotides outside the gene matches: 13. Germline CDR1 reads MDHEN; CDR2 reads SYDVKM. The CDR3 spans 17 residues. In DNA form, the CDR3 reads TGTGCCAGCAAGCCCGTAGCGGGAGAAGGTACCACAGATACGCAGTATTTT. This translates into CASKPVAGEGTTDTQYF.

This clonotype has a count of ten or more. V gene TRBV4-1 combines with J gene TRBJ2-2; TRBD2 aligns across 8 bases. CDR3 size: 16 residues. Trimming removed 5 bases from V and 5 bases from J; junction bases left unmatched: 10. Germline assignment: CDR1 MGHRA and CDR2 YSYEKL. The CDR3 sequence: CASSTQGLAPTGELFF. The CDR3 DNA sequence: TGCGCCAGCAGCACCCAAGGACTAGCCCCGACCGGGGAGCTGTTTTTT.

The chain joins TRBV19 to TRBJ2-2, with TRBD2 as a possible D gene (7 bases). The CDR3 runs 15 residues. V dropped 5 bases and J dropped 5 bases, with 15 bases sitting between them. Germline loops: CDR1 LNHDA, CDR2 SQIVND (reference sequence). CDR3 in DNA: TGTGCCAGTAGTTTCGCAGGGGAGGGTACCGGGGAGCTGTTTTTT. Its translation: CASSFAGEGTGELFF.

At least ten counts were recorded for this clonotype. In DNA, the CDR3 is TGCGCCAGCAGGACAGTAAGTGATGAAAAACTGTTTTTT. Encoded protein: CASRTVSDEKLFF. V and J are TRBV5-1 and TRBJ1-4, with D possibly TRBD1 on 5 matching bases. The length of the CDR3 is 13 residues. From germline, CDR1 is SGHRS and CDR2 YFSETQ. V lost 5 bases to trimming and J lost 6 bases, with 11 bases between them.

This clonotype was counted many times. This sequence joins TRBV28 and TRBJ1-1, with D unresolved. Germline-derived CDR1 and CDR2 are MDHEN and SYDVKM. V shed 3 bases and J shed 7 bases, with 18 bases lying between them. The CDR3 covers 15 residues. The CDR3 region has the DNA TGTGCCAGCAGTTTGGGGTCGGTAACAGCCTATGAAGCTTTCTTT. Amino acid sequence: CASSLGSVTAYEAFF.

This clonotype turned up a few times. V usage is TRBV5-8 and J usage is TRBJ2-7, with D maybe TRBD1 (6 bases). V gave up 4 bases and J gave up 1 base, with 12 bases separating them. The CDR3 is made up of 14 amino acids. Germline CDR1 is SGHTS and CDR2 is YDEGEE. CDR3 sequence reads: CASSGRDTSYEQYF. The CDR3 DNA reads as TGTGCCAGCAGCGGCCGGGACACATCCTACGAGCAGTACTTC.

V usage is TRBV29-1 and J usage is TRBJ2-1, with D hard to call. The V end was cut by 2 bases, the J end by 3 bases, with 8 bases between. The germline CDR1 and CDR2 sequences are SQVTM and ANQGSEA. The CDR3 is made up of 13 amino acids. This chain's CDR3 is CSVELASYNEQFF. CDR3 DNA: TGCAGCGTTGAATTGGCTAGCTACAATGAGCAGTTCTTC.

The rearrangement links TRBV5-3 to TRBJ1-2, with 8 nucleotides matching TRBD1. TRBV5-3 qualifies as an ORF whose function is uncertain. CDR3 length: 13 residues. Losses at the gene ends were 9 bases for V and 2 bases for J; bases not matched to a gene: 6. CDR3 sequence reads: CATTRGLNYGYTF. In nucleotides, the CDR3 is TGTGCCACGACCAGGGGGCTCAACTATGGCTACACCTTC.

This clonotype was found many times. The chain joins TRBV23-1 to TRBJ2-4; D remains unclear. TRBV23-1 is marked as an open reading frame, function uncertain. This CDR3 comprises 15 residues. V lost 10 bases and J 2 bases, leaving 18 bases between the germline ends. CDR3 nucleotide sequence: TGCGCCACCCTAGTCGTCGAGTACACCAAAAACATTCAGTACTTC. It specifies CATLVVEYTKNIQYF.

As concerns this clonotype: The missing conserved phenylalanine or tryptophan at the end of this CDR3 makes a read error likely. The chain uses TRBV7-2 and TRBJ2-3; D might be TRBD2 (6 bases). Germline V gene sequence: CDR1 SGHTA, CDR2 FQGNSA. The CDR3 has 16 residues. This CDR3 is CASSSRGVSSTDTQYS. The CDR3 DNA is TGTGCCAGTAGCTCTCGCGGGGTCTCTAGCACAGATACGCAGTATTCT.

V gene TRBV12-3 or TRBV12-4 combines with J gene TRBJ2-1; either TRBD1 or TRBD2 may fit D (7 bases each). This CDR3 has 12 residues. V was shortened by 6 bases and J by 10 bases, with 13 bases between the two germline ends. The CDR3 is CASSRGGQEQFF. CDR3 nucleotide sequence: TGTGCCAGCAGCAGGGGGGGGCAGGAGCAGTTCTTC.

The gene calls are TRBV7-9 and TRBJ2-5; either TRBD1 or TRBD2 may supply D (5 bases each). V was shortened by 5 bases and J by 4 bases, with 17 bases between the two germline ends. The CDR3 is 15 residues long. Germline values: CDR1 SEHNR, CDR2 FQNEAQ (reference sequence). This chain's CDR3 is CASSATGTTGETQYF. CDR3 DNA sequence: TGTGCCAGCAGCGCCACCGGGACGACTGGAGAGACCCAGTACTTC.

This clonotype was seen ten or more times. This rearrangement joins TRBV6-1 to TRBJ2-3, with 12 bases fitting TRBD2. The CDR3 loop spans 21 amino acids. Germline CDR1 reads MNHNS; CDR2 reads SASEGT. The ends lost 7 bases at V and 3 bases at J; junction bases unmatched: 23. The CDR3 is CASINRGGGLAGFATTDTQYF. In nucleotides, the CDR3 is TGTGCCAGCATCAACCGGGGCGGCGGACTAGCGGGATTCGCAACGACAGATACGCAGTATTTT.

This clonotype was seen once. Being one base from a much bigger clone, this may be a read error. Given the absence of the conserved phenylalanine or tryptophan at the CDR3 end, a read error is likely. The V gene is TRBV7-2, the J gene TRBJ1-5, with TRBD1 as a possible D gene (6 bases). The CDR3 consists of 13 residues. Germline assignment: CDR1 SGHTA and CDR2 FQGNSA. Trimming removed 6 bases at V and 7 bases at J, with 13 bases between. The CDR3 reads CASSSTGLQPQHC. CDR3 in DNA: TGTGCCAGCAGTTCCACAGGGTTGCAGCCCCAGCATTGT.

This clonotype occurred many times. The V gene is TRBV9, the J gene TRBJ2-3; D not resolved. Between the trimmed V and J ends, which lost 4 bases and 2 bases, there was a span of 14 bases. Looked up from germline, CDR1 is SGDLS and CDR2 is YYNGEE. The CDR3 sequence is 15 residues long. CDR3 nucleotides: TGTGCCAGCAGCTTGAGACTCAGTGACACAGATACGCAGTATTTT. Translated: CASSLRLSDTDTQYF.

This clonotype occurred many times. This chain joins TRBV9 and TRBJ2-2, with D hard to call. In germline, CDR1 is SGDLS, CDR2 YYNGEE. V gave up 1 base and J gave up 4 bases, with 5 bases separating them. The CDR3 runs to 13 residues. The CDR3 sequence is CASSVTGTGELFF. CDR3 coding DNA: TGTGCCAGCAGCGTAACTGGCACCGGGGAGCTGTTTTTT.

This clonotype occurred many times. The rearrangement uses TRBV10-3 and TRBJ2-7; tentative D call: TRBD1 (6 bases). Trimming took 5 bases from V and 6 from J, leaving 20 bases between them. The CDR3 contains 15 residues. Germline V gene data show CDR1 as ENHRY and CDR2 as SYGVKD. This chain's CDR3 is CAISPRGGYTSEQYF. CDR3 sequence (DNA): TGTGCCATCAGTCCCAGGGGTGGTTATACCTCCGAGCAGTACTTC.

J is TRBJ2-3 and V is TRBV5-6; 8 bases line up with TRBD2. V lost 3 bases to trimming and J lost 5 bases; unmatched junction nucleotides: 17. Germline values: CDR1 SGHDT, CDR2 YYEEEE. This CDR3 is built from 18 residues. The CDR3 is CASSYPHWREEVKDTQYF. The CDR3, as DNA: TGTGCCAGCAGCTACCCACACTGGCGGGAGGAAGTCAAAGATACGCAGTATTTT. Combining the CDR3 with reference TRBV5-6 and TRBJ2-3 gives the whole variable domain DAGVTQSPTHLIKTRGQQVTLRCSPKSGHDTVSWYQQALGQGPQFIFQYYEEEERQRGNFPDRFSGHQFPNYSSELNVNALLLGDSALYLCASSYPHWREEVKDTQYFGPGTRLTVL.